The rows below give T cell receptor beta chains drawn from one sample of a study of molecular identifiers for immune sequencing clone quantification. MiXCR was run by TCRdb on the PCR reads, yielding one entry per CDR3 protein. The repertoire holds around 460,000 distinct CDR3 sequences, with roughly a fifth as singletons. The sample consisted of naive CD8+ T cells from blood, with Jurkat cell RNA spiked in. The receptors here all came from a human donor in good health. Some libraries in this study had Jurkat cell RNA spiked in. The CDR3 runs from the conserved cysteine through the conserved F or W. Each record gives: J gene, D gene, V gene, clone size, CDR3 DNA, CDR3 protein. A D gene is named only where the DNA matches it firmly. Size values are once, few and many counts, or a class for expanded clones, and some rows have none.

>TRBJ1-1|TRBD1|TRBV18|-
TGTGCCAGCTCACCACCGGGACAGATGAACACTGAAGCTTTCTTT
CASSPPGQMNTEAFF
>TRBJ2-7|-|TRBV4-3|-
TGCGCCAGCGGCCAAGATAGAGGCAGGGGATACGAGCAGTACTTC
CASGQDRGRGYEQYF
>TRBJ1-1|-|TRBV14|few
TGTGCCAGCTCATTACAGGGTTACATGAACACTGAAGCTTTCTTT
CASSLQGYMNTEAFF
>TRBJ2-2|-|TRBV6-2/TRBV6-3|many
TGTGCCAGCAGCAGGAGGACATGGGGGAACACCGGGGAGCTGTTTTTT
CASSRRTWGNTGELFF
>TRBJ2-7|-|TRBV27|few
TGTGCCAGCAGTTTAATCGGGCTCCGGGAGCAGTACTTC
CASSLIGLREQYF
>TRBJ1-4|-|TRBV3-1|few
TGTGCCAGCAGCCAAGTGGGCGGACTCAATGAAAAACTGTTTTTT
CASSQVGGLNEKLFF
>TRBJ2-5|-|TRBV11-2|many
TGTGCCAGCAGCCGAGTGCGACACCAAGAGACCCAGTACTTC
CASSRVRHQETQYF
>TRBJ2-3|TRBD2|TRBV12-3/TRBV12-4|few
TGTGCCAGCAGGAGGACTAGCGGGGGGGTCACAGATACGCAGTATTTT
CASRRTSGGVTDTQYF
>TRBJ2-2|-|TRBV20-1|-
TGCAGTGCTAGGTGGGGTTACACCGGGGAGCTGTTTTTT
CSARWGYTGELFF
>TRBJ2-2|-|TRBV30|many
TGTGCCTGGAGTGTACGCACCGGGGAGCTGTTTTTT
CAWSVRTGELFF
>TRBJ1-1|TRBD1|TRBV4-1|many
TGCGCCAGCAGCCAAGTACAGGGGGACCCTGAAGCTTTCTTT
CASSQVQGDPEAFF
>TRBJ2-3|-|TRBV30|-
TGTGCCTGGAGTGATGTGGGAGGCACAGATACGCAGTATTTT
CAWSDVGGTDTQYF
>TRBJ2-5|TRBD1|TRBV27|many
TGTGCCAGCAGTACCAGGACAGGGGCAAGACCTCACGGCCCAGAGACCCAGTACTTC
CASSTRTGARPHGPETQYF
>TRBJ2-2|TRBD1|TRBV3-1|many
TGTGCCAGCAGCCAAAGAGGACAGGTCAGGGCCGGGGAGCTGTTTTTT
CASSQRGQVRAGELFF
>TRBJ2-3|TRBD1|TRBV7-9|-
TGTGCCAGCAGCTTATCTCAGGGGGCTGTCACAGATACGCAGTATTTT
CASSLSQGAVTDTQYF
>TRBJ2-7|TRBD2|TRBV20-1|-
TGCAGTGCTAGACCACTAGCGGACACCTACGAGCAGTACTTC
CSARPLADTYEQYF
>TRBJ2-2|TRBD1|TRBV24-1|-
TGTGCCACCAGTGATACACCCGGGCAGGGGGCCAACACCGGGGAGCTGTTTTTT
CATSDTPGQGANTGELFF
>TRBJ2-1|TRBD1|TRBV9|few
TGTGCCAGCAGCGTAGTGCAGGGGGCGGGGTACAATGAGCAGTTCTTC
CASSVVQGAGYNEQFF
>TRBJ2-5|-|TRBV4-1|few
TGCGCCAGCGCCGATTTGGATGGTAGTCACGAGACCCAGTACTTC
CASADLDGSHETQYF
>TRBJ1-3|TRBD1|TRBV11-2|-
TGTGCCAGCAGCCGGACAGGGCTAGGAAACACCATATATTTT
CASSRTGLGNTIYF
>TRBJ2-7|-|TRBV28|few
TGTGCCAGCAGTTTAACCCCTATAGGATTCCGGTTTTACGAGCAGTACTTC
CASSLTPIGFRFYEQYF
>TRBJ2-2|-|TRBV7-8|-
TGTGCCAGCAGCTCGGCCGCCGGGGAGCTGTTTTTT
CASSSAAGELFF
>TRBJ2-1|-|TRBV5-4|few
TGTGCCAGCAGTCACAAGCCGGGGATTAGCTCCTACAATGAGCAGTTCTTC
CASSHKPGISSYNEQFF
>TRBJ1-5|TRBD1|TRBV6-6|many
TGTGCCAGCAGTTACGGGGACAGTTCGGAGCAGCCCCAGCATTTT
CASSYGDSSEQPQHF
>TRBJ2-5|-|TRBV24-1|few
TGTGCCACCAGTGATACGAACCAAGGTTCCCAGTACTTC
CATSDTNQGSQYF
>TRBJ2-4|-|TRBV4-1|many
TGCGCCAGCAGCCAAGAAGGCGGGGTAGCCAAAAACATTCAGTACTTC
CASSQEGGVAKNIQYF
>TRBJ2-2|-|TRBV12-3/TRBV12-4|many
TGTGCCAGCAGTTTTACAGGGCCCGGCACCGGGGAGCTGTTTTTT
CASSFTGPGTGELFF
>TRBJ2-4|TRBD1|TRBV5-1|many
TGCGCCAGCAGCTTGGGACAGGGAAACATTCAGTACTTC
CASSLGQGNIQYF
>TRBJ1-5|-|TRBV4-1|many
TGCGCCAGCAGCCAAGAACTGGGGCAGCCCCAGCATTTT
CASSQELGQPQHF
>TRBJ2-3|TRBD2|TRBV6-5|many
TGTGCCAGTAGCGGGGGGGCAGGAGATACGCAGTATTTT
CASSGGAGDTQYF
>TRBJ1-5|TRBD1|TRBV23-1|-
TGCGCCAGCAGTCAAGCGGGACAGGGACAACACCAGCCCCAGCATTTT
CASSQAGQGQHQPQHF
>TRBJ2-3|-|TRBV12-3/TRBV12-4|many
TGTGCCAGCAGTCCCGCTAGGGATACGCAGTATTTT
CASSPARDTQYF
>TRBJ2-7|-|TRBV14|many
TGTGCCAGCAGCCAAGATCTATCGCCCCCGACCTACGAGCAGTACTTC
CASSQDLSPPTYEQYF
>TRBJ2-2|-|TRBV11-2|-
TGTGCCAGCAGCTCGACGCTACCCTCAGCCGGGGAGCTGTTTTTT
CASSSTLPSAGELFF
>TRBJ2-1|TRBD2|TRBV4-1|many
TGCGCCAGCACTGGGGAGGGATACAATGAGCAGTTCTTC
CASTGEGYNEQFF
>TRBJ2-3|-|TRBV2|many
TGTGCCAGCAGTGACAGTCTAAGCACAGATACGCAGTATTTT
CASSDSLSTDTQYF
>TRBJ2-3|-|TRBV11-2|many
TGTGCCAGCAGCTTAACAGGTCTGGACACAGATACGCAGTATTTT
CASSLTGLDTDTQYF
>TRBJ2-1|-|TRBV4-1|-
TGCGCCAGCAGCCAACTCCCCAGTCGGGGGACTGTACAAGCTGAGCAGTTCTTC
CASSQLPSRGTVQAEQFF
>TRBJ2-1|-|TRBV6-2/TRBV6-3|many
TGTGCCAGCAACAGGGCGAGCTCCTACAATGAGCAGTTCTTC
CASNRASSYNEQFF
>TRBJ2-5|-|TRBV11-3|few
TGTGCCAGCAGCCGAACGTCGGAGACCCAGTACTTC
CASSRTSETQYF
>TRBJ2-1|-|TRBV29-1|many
TGCAGCGCCCTAGCGCCTGAGCAGTTCTTC
CSALAPEQFF
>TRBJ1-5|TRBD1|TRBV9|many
TGTGCCAGCAGCGCCGGACAGGGCAATCTTCAGCCCCAGCATTTT
CASSAGQGNLQPQHF
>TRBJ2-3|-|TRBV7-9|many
TGTGCCAGCAGCTTAGGATGGGCCAACACAGATACGCAGTATTTT
CASSLGWANTDTQYF
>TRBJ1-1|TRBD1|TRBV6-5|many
TGCGCCAGCAGCCGAACAGGGGACACTGAAGCTTTCTTT
CASSRTGDTEAFF
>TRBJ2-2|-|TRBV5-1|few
TGCGCCAGCCTCCCCGGGCAAAGGCGGACCGGGGAGCTGTTTTTT
CASLPGQRRTGELFF
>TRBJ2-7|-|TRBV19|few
TGTGCCAGTAGTGCCAGACAGGGAGGCGACGAGCAGTACTTC
CASSARQGGDEQYF
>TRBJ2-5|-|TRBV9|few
TGTGCCAGCAGCGTAGTGGGGAACTGGGGGGAGACCCAGTACTTC
CASSVVGNWGETQYF
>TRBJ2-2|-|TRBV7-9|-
TGTGCCAGCGTCGACGGGGGCCGGAACACCGGGGGGCTGTTTTTT
CASVDGGRNTGGLFF
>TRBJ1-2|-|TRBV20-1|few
TGCAGTGCTAGAGATTTAACAGGTAGCTATGGCTACACCTTC
CSARDLTGSYGYTF
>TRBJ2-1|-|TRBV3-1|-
TGTGCCAGCAGCCCCGGGCCACAGCCCAATGAGCAGTTCTTC
CASSPGPQPNEQFF
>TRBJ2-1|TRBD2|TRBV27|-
TGTGCCAGCAGTTTATCCAAACTAGCGGCCACCTACAATGAGCAGTTCTTC
CASSLSKLAATYNEQFF
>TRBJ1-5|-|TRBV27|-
TGTGCCAGCAGCCACCAGGGGAATAATCAGCCCCAGCATTTT
CASSHQGNNQPQHF
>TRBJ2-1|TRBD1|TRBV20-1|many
TGCAGTGTCCGTCAGGGGGTAGATGAGCAGTTCTTC
CSVRQGVDEQFF
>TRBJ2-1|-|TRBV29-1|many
TGCAGCGTGGTGACGGGTAGCTCCTACAATGAGCAGTTCTTC
CSVVTGSSYNEQFF
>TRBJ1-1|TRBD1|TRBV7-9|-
TGTGCCAGCGAATCCGGGACAGGGCTCAGGGACACTGAAGCTTTCTTT
CASESGTGLRDTEAFF
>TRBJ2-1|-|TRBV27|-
TGTGCCAGCAGTTGGGCCCAGGGGCTTGAGCAGTTCTTC
CASSWAQGLEQFF
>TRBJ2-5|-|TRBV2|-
TGTGCCAGCAGTGAAGCCGGACTCGAACAAGAGACCCAGTACTTC
CASSEAGLEQETQYF
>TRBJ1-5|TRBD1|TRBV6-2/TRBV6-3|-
TGTGCCAGCAGACAACCGGGACAGGAGGAGAATAGCAATCAGCCCCAGCATTTT
CASRQPGQEENSNQPQHF
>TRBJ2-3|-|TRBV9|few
TGTGCCAGCAGCGTAGTAGGGACCACAGATACGCAGTATTTT
CASSVVGTTDTQYF
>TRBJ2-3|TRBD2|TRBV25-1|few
TGTGCCAGCAGTGGGGAGGGGATTTGGCGGGCCGACACAGATACGCAGTATTTT
CASSGEGIWRADTDTQYF